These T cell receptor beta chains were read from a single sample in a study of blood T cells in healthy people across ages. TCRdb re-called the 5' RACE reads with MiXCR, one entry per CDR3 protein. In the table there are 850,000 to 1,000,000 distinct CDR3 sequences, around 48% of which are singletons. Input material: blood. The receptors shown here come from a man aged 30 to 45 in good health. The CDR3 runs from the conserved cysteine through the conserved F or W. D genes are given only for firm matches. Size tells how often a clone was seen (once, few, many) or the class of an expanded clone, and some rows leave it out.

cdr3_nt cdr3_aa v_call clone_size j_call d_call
TGTGCCAGCAGTGTGAGGGGCCAGCCCCAGCATTTT CASSVRGQPQHF TRBV6-5 . TRBJ1-5 .
TGTGCCAGCGGGGCTAGCGGGGGGGCCAAAGATACGCAGTATTTT CASGASGGAKDTQYF TRBV3-1 . TRBJ2-3 TRBD2
TGTGCTAGTGGTTTGGTACGGTCGACCACAGATACGCAGTATTTT CASGLVRSTTDTQYF TRBV12-5 few TRBJ2-3 .
TGTGCCATCAGTGAGGGGGCCACCTACAATGAGCAGTTCTTC CAISEGATYNEQFF TRBV10-3 . TRBJ2-1 .
TGCGCCAGCAGAACAGGGGACTTACAAGAGACCCAGTACTTC CASRTGDLQETQYF TRBV5-1 once TRBJ2-5 .
TGTGCCAGCAGAGCACCGGGACAGGGATCCTACAATGAGCAGTTCTTC CASRAPGQGSYNEQFF TRBV28 few TRBJ2-1 TRBD1
TGTGCCAGCAGTGTTACAGGGGGGAACACTGAAGCTTTCTTT CASSVTGGNTEAFF TRBV6-1 . TRBJ1-1 TRBD1
TGCAGTGCTAGCGGGGGGGCCGCGAATACGCAGTATTTT CSASGGAANTQYF TRBV20-1 few TRBJ2-3 TRBD2
TGTGCCAGCAGCCAAGTGAGCGCGTACGAGCAGTACTTC CASSQVSAYEQYF TRBV14 many TRBJ2-7 .
TGTGCCAGCAGCTCGGACGGGACAGGGTACCAAGAGACCCAGTCCTTC CASSSDGTGYQETQSF TRBV7-9 . TRBJ2-5 TRBD1
TGTGCCAGCAGCCAGACGGGACAGAATAATTCACCCCTCCACTTT CASSQTGQNNSPLHF TRBV4-2 many TRBJ1-6 TRBD1
TGTGCCTGGAGTGTACGGTCGGGCAGGGATAATTCACCCCTCCACTTT CAWSVRSGRDNSPLHF TRBV30 . TRBJ1-6 .
TGCAGTGCTAGAGATCCACTAGCGGGATTCACAGATACGCAGTATTTT CSARDPLAGFTDTQYF TRBV20-1 . TRBJ2-3 TRBD2
TGCAGCGTTGAAGATAGGGCGGGCCTTAAATACGAGCAGTACTTC CSVEDRAGLKYEQYF TRBV29-1 few TRBJ2-7 .
TGTGCCAGCAGTCCCGACAGGGGGGGCGACTATGGCTACACCTTC CASSPDRGGDYGYTF TRBV12-3/TRBV12-4 . TRBJ1-2 TRBD1
TGTGCCAGCAGTGAGAATCTATCTAGGACACGCTACGAGCAGTACTTC CASSENLSRTRYEQYF TRBV6-1 . TRBJ2-7 .
TGTGCCAGCTCACCCACACCTCAGGGTGGAAACACTGAAGCTTTCTTT CASSPTPQGGNTEAFF TRBV18 few TRBJ1-1 .
TGTGCCAGCACCAGACTAGCGGGGGGGTCGGTTGAGCAGTTCTTC CASTRLAGGSVEQFF TRBV12-3/TRBV12-4 few TRBJ2-1 TRBD2
TGTGCCAGCCGGACAGGGGCCGGTGGAGCTTTCTTT CASRTGAGGAFF TRBV19 many TRBJ1-1 TRBD1
TGTGCCAGCAGTTACTTTGTAACAGGGCAAGGGTCACCCCTCCACTTT CASSYFVTGQGSPLHF TRBV6-6 . TRBJ1-6 .
TGTGCCTGGAGTGTATTAAGAGATACGCAGTATTTT CAWSVLRDTQYF TRBV30 . TRBJ2-3 .
TGTGCCAGCACGGTAGGGGGGTCTTCACCCCTCCACTTT CASTVGGSSPLHF TRBV25-1 . TRBJ1-6 .
TGCGCCAGCAGCCACTTAACAGGACAGGGGGCAGAGAATGAGCAGTTCTTC CASSHLTGQGAENEQFF TRBV4-1 few TRBJ2-1 TRBD1
TGTGCCAGCATGCTCGTGGGGGGTCGCAATGAGCAGTACTTC CASMLVGGRNEQYF TRBV2 few TRBJ2-7 .
TGTGCCAGCAGTGAATGGACAGCTAATCAGCCCCAGCATTTT CASSEWTANQPQHF TRBV2 . TRBJ1-5 .
TGTGCCAGCAGTCACCCGGACAGTTCCCAGCATTTT CASSHPDSSQHF TRBV6-2/TRBV6-3 . TRBJ1-5 .
TGTGCCAGCAGCGTAGTGTCCACCGGGGAGCTGTTTTTT CASSVVSTGELFF TRBV9 . TRBJ2-2 .
TGTGCCTTGAATCGGGACAGGGGGACCGAGCAGTACTTC CALNRDRGTEQYF TRBV30 once TRBJ2-7 TRBD1
TGTGCCAGTATGACTCAAAGGCAGGACCATGGCTACACCTTC CASMTQRQDHGYTF TRBV28 . TRBJ1-2 .
TGTGCCACCTCGACAGGGGTGGAGACCCAGTACTTC CATSTGVETQYF TRBV10-3 . TRBJ2-5 TRBD1
TGTGCCAGCAGCTCGGAGGGGGGCTACACCTTC CASSSEGGYTF TRBV9 few TRBJ1-2 .
TGTGCCAGTAGTATTACTGCCCTCACCGCCGAGCAGTACTTC CASSITALTAEQYF TRBV19 few TRBJ2-7 .
TGCAGCGGGGCAGGGGATGGGAATGAGCAGTTCTTC CSGAGDGNEQFF TRBV29-1 many TRBJ2-1 .
TGCAGCGGAGCGGGATCTGCCTACGAGCAGTACTTC CSGAGSAYEQYF TRBV29-1 . TRBJ2-7 TRBD2
TGTGTCAGCAGTCCCCAGGGATACGAGCAGTACTTC CVSSPQGYEQYF TRBV28 . TRBJ2-7 .
TGTGCCAGCAGGGACGTGGGTAATGAGCAGTTCTTC CASRDVGNEQFF TRBV2 few TRBJ2-1 .
TGTGCCAGCAGCCAAGGTAGCGGCCCAGCCAAAAACATTCAGTACTTC CASSQGSGPAKNIQYF TRBV3-1 . TRBJ2-4 .
TGCAGTGCTCCCCGGGCCAAAGAGACCCAGTTCTTC CSAPRAKETQFF TRBV20-1 . TRBJ2-1 .
TGTGCCAGCAGCTTAGACCCGTTCGGGGATCAGCCCCAGCATTTT CASSLDPFGDQPQHF TRBV11-2 few TRBJ1-5 .
TGTGCCACCAGCGCGGAGAACACCGGGGAGCTGTTTTTT CATSAENTGELFF TRBV15 . TRBJ2-2 .
TGTGCCAGCAGCTTCCTGGCGGGGGGCCGAACAGATACGCAGTATTTT CASSFLAGGRTDTQYF TRBV7-2 few TRBJ2-3 TRBD2
TGCGCCAGCAGCCCGCTGGCAGGAGGTAATCAGCCCCAGCATTTT CASSPLAGGNQPQHF TRBV5-1 . TRBJ1-5 .
TGTGCCTGGACGTCAGTTTATAATTCACCCCTCCACTTT CAWTSVYNSPLHF TRBV30 few TRBJ1-6 .
TGTGCCAGCAGTACCCTCAGGGGGCCAGGCTACACCTTC CASSTLRGPGYTF TRBV27 . TRBJ1-2 TRBD1
TGTGCCAGCGGGGGAAGGGCTGTATTTGTCGAGCAGTACTTC CASGGRAVFVEQYF TRBV7-2 few TRBJ2-7 .
TGTGCCAGCAGCTCCCCCAGGGGGTTCGGGACTGAAGCTTTCTTT CASSSPRGFGTEAFF TRBV7-2 few TRBJ1-1 TRBD1
TGTGCCAGCAGGATGGCCGGGTCCTCCTACGAGCAGTACTTC CASRMAGSSYEQYF TRBV27 few TRBJ2-7 .
TGTGCCAGCAGTTTAATCAGGAACCAGTACTTC CASSLIRNQYF TRBV12-3/TRBV12-4 . TRBJ2-5 .
TGCGCCAGCAGCCAAGATTTCACAGGGGGCTCGGATGAGCAGTTCTTC CASSQDFTGGSDEQFF TRBV4-1 medium-sized TRBJ2-1 TRBD1
TGTGCCACCAGTGACAATTCTGAGGGGCGGCAAGAGACCCAGTACTTC CATSDNSEGRQETQYF TRBV24-1 few TRBJ2-5 .
TGCAGTGCTGGGGAACACTATGGCTACACCTTC CSAGEHYGYTF TRBV20-1 . TRBJ1-2 .
TGTGCCAGCAGTTTAGTCGCTAGCGCAGTTAGAACAGATACGCAGTATTTT CASSLVASAVRTDTQYF TRBV12-3/TRBV12-4 . TRBJ2-3 .
TGTGCCAGCACCCCTACTTGGACTAGCGGGGGGGCCGGCTACGAGCAGTACTTC CASTPTWTSGGAGYEQYF TRBV12-3/TRBV12-4 few TRBJ2-7 TRBD2
TGTGCCAGCAGCCTTATTCGAGGGGGGGACAGGGTCACTGAAGCTTTCTTT CASSLIRGGDRVTEAFF TRBV21-1 few TRBJ1-1 .